This T cell receptor beta chain derives from a study of blood T cells in healthy people across ages. All donors came from Russia, were Caucasian and healthy, and spanned ages roughly 6 to 95. At least 5.5 micrograms of total RNA were extracted per sample. Whole-study findings and limits: Compared with aged donors, long-lived donors showed fewer expanded clones, suggesting selection.

Concerning this clonotype itself: Its antigen is unknown.

A sample-barcoded 5' primer and a J-beta primer mix were used in a second PCR of about 7 to 12 cycles. TCRdb ran MiXCR on the 5' RACE reads and lists one entry per CDR3 protein. The sample consists of about 570,000 distinct CDR3 sequences, roughly a quarter of them appearing once. This sample also appeared in a second study, on T cells of mothers and their children. Per that study: Related mother-child pairs shared marginally more repertoire than unrelated pairs, though not significantly.

Source material: blood. This clonotype was obtained from a boy aged 2-9 years in good health.

CDR3 nucleotide sequence: TGTGCCAGCAGCGACGAATACAGGGCTTTCGGGGAGACCCAGTACTTC. Translation gives CASSDEYRAFGETQYF. The genes are TRBV7-9 and TRBJ2-5; D may be TRBD1 (6 bases). The V gene lost 5 bases and the J gene lost 5 bases, with 21 bases spanning the gap. This CDR3 region has 16 residues. Germline V gives CDR1 SEHNR, CDR2 FQNEAQ (reference sequence).